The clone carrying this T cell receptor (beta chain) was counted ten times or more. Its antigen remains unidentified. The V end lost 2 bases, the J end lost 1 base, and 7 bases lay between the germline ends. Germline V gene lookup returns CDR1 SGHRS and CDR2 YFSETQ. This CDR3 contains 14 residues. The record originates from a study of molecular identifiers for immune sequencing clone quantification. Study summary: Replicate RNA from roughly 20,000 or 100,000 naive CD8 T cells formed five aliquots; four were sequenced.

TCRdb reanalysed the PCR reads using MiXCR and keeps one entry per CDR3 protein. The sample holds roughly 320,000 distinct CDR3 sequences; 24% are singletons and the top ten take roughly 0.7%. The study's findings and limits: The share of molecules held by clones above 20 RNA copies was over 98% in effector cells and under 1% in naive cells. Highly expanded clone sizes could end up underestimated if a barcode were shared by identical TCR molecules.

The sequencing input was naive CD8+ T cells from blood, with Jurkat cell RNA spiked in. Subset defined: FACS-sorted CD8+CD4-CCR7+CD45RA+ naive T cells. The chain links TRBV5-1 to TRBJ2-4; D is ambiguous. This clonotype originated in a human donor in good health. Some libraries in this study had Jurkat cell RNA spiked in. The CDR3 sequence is CASSFGVAKNIQYF. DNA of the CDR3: TGCGCCAGCAGCTTTGGAGTGGCCAAAAACATTCAGTACTTC.